Detailed here is one T cell receptor beta chain. Its antigen is still unknown. There are no base qualities to consult, and no much larger clone falls within one base. This sample was taken from a study of control samples from healthy donors and cancer patients (TCRdb year 2020). The germline V gene specifies KGHDR as CDR1 and SFDVKD as CDR2. Including cysteine and phenylalanine, the CDR3 has 13 amino acids. Only the CDR3 part of the read is kept: 39 bases, read in frame from the first base. V is clipped by 1 base and J by 7 bases, and the sequence between their germline boundaries is 7 bases long. The library was obtained by the immunoSEQ multiplex PCR assay. In its TCRdb copy, this immuneACCESS table keeps in-frame sequences only and misses some clones. Where compared with another copy, unresolved V genes explain less than half of these, and the others have no known cause. The sample data list some 120,000 clones, and approximately 92% of these were observed just once. Approximately 2.7% of the sample goes to the ten largest clones.

This receptor chain uses TRBV24-1 and TRBJ1-5, with the identity of the D gene unclear. The source is a man aged 18-30 years in good health. Sequenced material: blood. CDR3 reads: CATSDFEGQPQHF. The bases are TGTGCCACCAGTGATTTTGAAGGGCAGCCCCAGCATTTT.